The clone carrying this T cell receptor (beta chain) showed up just a few times. Additional DNA sequences in this sample encode the identical CDR3. This CDR3 has 15 amino acids. Germline CDR1 is MDHEN and CDR2 is SYDVKM. With 5 bases clipped from V and 4 bases from J, the junction kept 4 bases outside the gene matches. Expressed TCRB transcripts were sequenced because the entire RNA isolate underwent reverse transcription. Some clones are missing from TCRdb's copy, which holds only in-frame ones; the method was immunoSEQ multiplex PCR. The table shows under 200,000 clones, with 8.1% occurring only once. This entry belongs to a study of beta chain features in type 1 diabetes. Each of the CD4+ naive, central memory, regulatory and stem cell-like memory populations was sorted via CD45RO/CCR7/CD25/CD127/CD95/CD27.

The sequenced sample was central memory CD4+ T cells from blood. This TCR came from a man aged 18 to 30 in good health. The rearrangement links TRBV28 to TRBJ2-3, with 12 nucleotides matching TRBD2. DNA for the CDR3: TGTGCCAGCAGTCCCCGACTAGCGGGAGCAGATACGCAGTATTTT. Translation gives CASSPRLAGADTQYF.